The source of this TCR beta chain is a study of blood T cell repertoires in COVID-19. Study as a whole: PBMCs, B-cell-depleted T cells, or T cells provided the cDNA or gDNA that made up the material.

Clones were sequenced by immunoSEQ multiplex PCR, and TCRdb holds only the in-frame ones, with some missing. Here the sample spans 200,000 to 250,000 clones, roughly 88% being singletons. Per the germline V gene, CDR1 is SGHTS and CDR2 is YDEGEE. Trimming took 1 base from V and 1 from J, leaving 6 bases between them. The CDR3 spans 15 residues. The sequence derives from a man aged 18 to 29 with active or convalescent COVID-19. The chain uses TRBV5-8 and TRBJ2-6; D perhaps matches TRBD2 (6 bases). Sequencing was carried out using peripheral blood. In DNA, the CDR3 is TGTGCCAGCAGCTTGCGGGGGTCTGGGGCCAACGTCCTGACTTTC. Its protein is CASSLRGSGANVLTF.